The entry below describes one TCR beta chain. No cognate antigen has been identified for it. No base qualities exist here, and no much larger clone lies one base off it. The sample originates from a study of blood T cell repertoires in COVID-19 (TCRdb year 2020). About the investigation overall: Samples covering the acute and convalescent phases of COVID-19 were provided by collaborators in the United States, Italy and Spain. Subjects who had been exposed to COVID-19, were actively infected with it, or had recovered from it provided the deeply sampled blood TCRbeta repertoires that made up the dataset. A de-identified subject ID, COVID-19 status, age in years and sex were almost always included in the sample metadata. HLA class I and class II types, where available, came from metadata supplied by the sample provider rather than from assay-based typing. The prospective study material was composed of cDNA or gDNA derived from T cells, B-cell-depleted T cells, or PBMCs. The repertoires were released in a freely available public database intended as a resource for research on the immune response to SARS-CoV-2. Samples were obtained from the ongoing ImmuneRACE study (first 160 participants) and from 950 to 1,500 subjects provided by 6 global collaborators. General study outcomes and caveats: The quantity of clinical and demographic metadata differed by source and by participant and was supplied without curation.

V and J lose 1 base and 0 bases, and a span of 7 bases separates them. Including the terminal cysteine and phenylalanine, the CDR3 comprises 16 residues. Only CDR3 DNA remains: 48 bases, in frame from the first base. CDR1 PRHDT and CDR2 FYEKMQ were looked up in the germline V gene (reference sequence). Collaborating institutions collected whole blood in K2EDTA tubes following their own protocols. Collaborator samples were shipped for TCRbeta analysis as frozen whole blood, isolated PBMCs, or DNA extracted from either sample type. The immunoSEQ Assay, a bias-controlled multiplex PCR, was used to amplify TCRbeta CDR3 regions from genomic DNA. The original methods were these. The number of nucleated cells in each sample was estimated by amplification of reference gene primers within the assay. To quantify the absolute abundance of each unique TCRbeta CDR3 rearrangement, sequence reads were collapsed and filtered. For each sample, productive Simpson clonality was calculated as the square root of Simpson's diversity index across productive rearrangements. Here the immuneACCESS table is served through TCRdb, limited to in-frame sequences with V and J called. Missing clones are a known gap in these copies; in checked studies unresolved V genes cover under half, and the rest lacks a known reason. The D gene and trimming were derived from the DNA, and the V and J assignments and clone size from that table. Across this sample there are tens of thousands of clones, with approximately 80% seen only once. The top ten clones comprise about 12% of the sample.

The receptor's source is a woman between 70 and 85 years old with active or convalescent COVID-19. The sequencing sample was made of peripheral blood. This chain joins TRBV13 to TRBJ2-6; no D gene is confidently identified. The encoded CDR3 is CASSLAQSSGANVLTF. The DNA sequence is as follows: TGTGCCAGCAGCTTAGCACAGAGCTCTGGGGCCAACGTCCTGACTTTC. This CDR3, with the reference TRBV13 and TRBJ2-6 proteins standing in past its ends, gives the full variable domain AAGVIQSPRHLIKEKRETATLKCYPIPRHDTVYWYQQGPGQDPQFLISFYEKMQSDKGSIPDRFSAQQFSDYHSELNMSSLELGDSALYFCASSLAQSSGANVLTFGAGSRLTVL.